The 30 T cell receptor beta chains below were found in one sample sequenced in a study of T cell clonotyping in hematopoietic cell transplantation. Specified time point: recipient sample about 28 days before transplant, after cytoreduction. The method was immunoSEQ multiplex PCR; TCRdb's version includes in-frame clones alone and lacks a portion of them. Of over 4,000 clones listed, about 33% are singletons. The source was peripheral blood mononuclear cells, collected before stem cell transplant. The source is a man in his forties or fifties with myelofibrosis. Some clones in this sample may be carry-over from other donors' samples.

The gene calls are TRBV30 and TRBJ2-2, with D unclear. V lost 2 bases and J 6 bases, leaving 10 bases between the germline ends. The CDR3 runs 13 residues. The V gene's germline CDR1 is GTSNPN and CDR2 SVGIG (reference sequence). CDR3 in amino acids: CAWSIGGPGELFF. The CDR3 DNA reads TGTGCCTGGAGTATCGGTGGCCCCGGGGAGCTGTTTTTT.

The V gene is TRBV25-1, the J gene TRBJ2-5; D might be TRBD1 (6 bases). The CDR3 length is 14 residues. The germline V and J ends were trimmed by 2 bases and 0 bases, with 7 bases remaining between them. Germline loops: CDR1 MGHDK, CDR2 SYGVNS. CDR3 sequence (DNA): TGTGCCAGCAGTGAAGGACAGTACCAAGAGACCCAGTACTTC. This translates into CASSEGQYQETQYF.

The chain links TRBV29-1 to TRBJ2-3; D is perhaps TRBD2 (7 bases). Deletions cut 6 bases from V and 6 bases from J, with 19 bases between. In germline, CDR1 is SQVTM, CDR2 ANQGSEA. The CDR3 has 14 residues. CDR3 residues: CSVPGLRGGDTQYF. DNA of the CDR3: TGCAGCGTCCCCGGGCTCAGGGGAGGGGATACGCAGTATTTT.

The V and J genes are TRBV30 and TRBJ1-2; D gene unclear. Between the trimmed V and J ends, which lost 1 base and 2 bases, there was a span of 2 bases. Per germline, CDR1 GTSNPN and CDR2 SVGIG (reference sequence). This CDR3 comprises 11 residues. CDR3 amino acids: CAWSENYGYTF. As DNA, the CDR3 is TGTGCCTGGAGTGAAAACTATGGCTACACCTTC.

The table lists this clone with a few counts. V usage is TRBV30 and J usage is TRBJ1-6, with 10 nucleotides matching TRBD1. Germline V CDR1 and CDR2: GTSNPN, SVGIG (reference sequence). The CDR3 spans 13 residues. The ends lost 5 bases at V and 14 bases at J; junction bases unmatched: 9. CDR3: CAWCRQGARALHF. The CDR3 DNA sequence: TGTGCCTGGTGCCGACAGGGGGCGCGGGCCCTCCACTTT. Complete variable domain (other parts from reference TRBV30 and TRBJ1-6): SQTIHQWPATLVQPVGSPLSLECTVEGTSNPNLYWYRQAAGRGLQLLFYSVGIGQISSEVPQNLSASRPQDRQFILSSKKLLLSDSGFYLCAWCRQGARALHFGNGTRLTVT.

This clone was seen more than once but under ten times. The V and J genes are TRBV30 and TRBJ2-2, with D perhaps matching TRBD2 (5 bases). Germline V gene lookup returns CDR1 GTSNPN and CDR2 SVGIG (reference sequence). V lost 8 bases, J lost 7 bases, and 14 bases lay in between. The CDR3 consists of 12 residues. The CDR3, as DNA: TGTGCCCGCAGAGGGCTGGGCGGGGAGCTGTTTTTT. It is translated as CARRGLGGELFF.

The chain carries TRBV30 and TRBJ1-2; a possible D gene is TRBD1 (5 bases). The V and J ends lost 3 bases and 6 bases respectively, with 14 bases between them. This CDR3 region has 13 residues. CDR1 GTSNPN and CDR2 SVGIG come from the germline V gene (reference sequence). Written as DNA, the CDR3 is TGTGCCTGGAGGCCCCCAGGGCGGAATGGCTACACCTTC. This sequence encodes CAWRPPGRNGYTF.

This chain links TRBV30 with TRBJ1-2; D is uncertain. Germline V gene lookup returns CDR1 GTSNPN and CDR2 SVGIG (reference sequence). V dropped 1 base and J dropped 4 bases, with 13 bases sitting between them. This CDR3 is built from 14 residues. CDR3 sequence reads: CAWSEAGNSYGYTF. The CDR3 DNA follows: TGTGCCTGGAGTGAGGCCGGAAATTCCTATGGCTACACCTTC.

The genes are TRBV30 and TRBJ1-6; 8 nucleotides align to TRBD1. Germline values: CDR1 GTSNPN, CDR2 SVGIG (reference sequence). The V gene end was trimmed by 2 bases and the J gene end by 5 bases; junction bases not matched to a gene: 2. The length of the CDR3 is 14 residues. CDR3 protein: CAWSKGQDNSPLHF. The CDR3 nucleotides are TGTGCCTGGAGTAAGGGACAGGATAATTCACCCCTCCACTTT.

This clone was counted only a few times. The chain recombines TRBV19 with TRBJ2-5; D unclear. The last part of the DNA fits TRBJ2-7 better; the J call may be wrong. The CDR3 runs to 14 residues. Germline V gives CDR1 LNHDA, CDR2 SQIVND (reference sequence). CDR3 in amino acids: CASSIWGFAYEQYF. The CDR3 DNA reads TGTGCCAGTAGTATTTGGGGATTCGCCTACGAGCAGTACTTC.

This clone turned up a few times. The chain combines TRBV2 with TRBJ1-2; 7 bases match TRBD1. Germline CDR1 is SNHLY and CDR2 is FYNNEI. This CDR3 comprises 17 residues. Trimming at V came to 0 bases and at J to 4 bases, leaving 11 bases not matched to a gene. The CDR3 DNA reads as TGTGCCAGCAGTGAAGCGTGGGGACAGATACTGGGCTATGGCTACACCTTC. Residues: CASSEAWGQILGYGYTF.

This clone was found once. CDR3 amino acids: CASSPGFSPLHF. The CDR3 DNA reads TGTGCCAGCAGTCCCGGTTTCTCACCCCTCCACTTT. V usage is TRBV6-5 and J usage is TRBJ1-6; no reliable D call. The V gene's germline CDR1 is MNHEY and CDR2 SVGAGI. The CDR3 totals 12 residues. Trimming removed 5 bases from V and 10 bases from J, with 9 bases in between.

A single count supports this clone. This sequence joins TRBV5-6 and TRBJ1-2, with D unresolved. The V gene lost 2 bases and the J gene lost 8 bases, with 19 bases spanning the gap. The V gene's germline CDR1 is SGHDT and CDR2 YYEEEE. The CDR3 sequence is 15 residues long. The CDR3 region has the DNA TGTGCCAGCAGCTTTTTCCCCCGCGGCCGCCGCGGCTACACCTTC. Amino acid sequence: CASSFFPRGRRGYTF.

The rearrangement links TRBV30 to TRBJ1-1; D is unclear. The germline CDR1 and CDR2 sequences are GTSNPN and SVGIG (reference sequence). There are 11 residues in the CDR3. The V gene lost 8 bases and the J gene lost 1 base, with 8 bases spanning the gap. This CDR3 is CAGERNTEAFF. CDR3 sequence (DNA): TGTGCCGGGGAAAGGAACACTGAAGCTTTCTTT.

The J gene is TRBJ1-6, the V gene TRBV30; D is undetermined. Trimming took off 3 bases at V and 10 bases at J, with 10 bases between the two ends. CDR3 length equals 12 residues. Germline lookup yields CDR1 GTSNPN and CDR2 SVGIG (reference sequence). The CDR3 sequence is CAWSLGLSPLHF. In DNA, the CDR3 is TGTGCCTGGAGCCTAGGGTTATCACCCCTCCACTTT.

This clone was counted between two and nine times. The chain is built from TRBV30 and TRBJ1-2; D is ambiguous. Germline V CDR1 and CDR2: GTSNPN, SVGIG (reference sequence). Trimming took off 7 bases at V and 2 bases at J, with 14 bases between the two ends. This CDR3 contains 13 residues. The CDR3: CASTSKINYGYTF. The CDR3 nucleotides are TGTGCCTCCACCAGCAAAATAAACTATGGCTACACCTTC. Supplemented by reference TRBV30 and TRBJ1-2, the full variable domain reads SQTIHQWPATLVQPVGSPLSLECTVEGTSNPNLYWYRQAAGRGLQLLFYSVGIGQISSEVPQNLSASRPQDRQFILSSKKLLLSDSGFYLCASTSKINYGYTFGSGTRLTVV.

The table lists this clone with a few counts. The CDR3 spells CASSQVQGAGEQYF. The CDR3 nucleotides read TGCGCCAGCAGCCAAGTGCAGGGGGCAGGGGAGCAGTACTTC. This sequence joins TRBV4-1 and TRBJ2-7, with TRBD1 matching 8 bases. The CDR3 runs 14 residues. The germline CDR1 and CDR2 sequences are MGHRA and YSYEKL. After removal of 1 base from V and 7 bases from J, the junction contained 6 bases not matched to a gene.

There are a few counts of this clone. Written as DNA, the CDR3 is TGTGCCAGCAGTGCTGGGATCTACGAGCAGTACTTC. It translates to CASSAGIYEQYF. This chain connects TRBV6-5 to TRBJ2-7; D not resolved. Germline lookup yields CDR1 MNHEY and CDR2 SVGAGI. This CDR3 has 12 residues. The germline V and J ends were trimmed by 5 bases and 3 bases, with 8 bases remaining between them.

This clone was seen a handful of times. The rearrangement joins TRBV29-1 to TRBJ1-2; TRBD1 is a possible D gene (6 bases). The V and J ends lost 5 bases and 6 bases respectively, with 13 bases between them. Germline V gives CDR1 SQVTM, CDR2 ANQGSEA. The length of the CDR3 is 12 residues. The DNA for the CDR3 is TGCAGCGTTACACAGGGAGGGGATGGCTACACCTTC. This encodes CSVTQGGDGYTF. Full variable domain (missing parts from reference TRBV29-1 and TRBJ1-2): SAVISQKPSRDICQRGTSLTIQCQVDSQVTMMFWYRQQPGQSLTLIATANQGSEATYESGFVIDKFPISRPNLTFSTLTVSNMSPEDSSIYLCSVTQGGDGYTFGSGTRLTVV.

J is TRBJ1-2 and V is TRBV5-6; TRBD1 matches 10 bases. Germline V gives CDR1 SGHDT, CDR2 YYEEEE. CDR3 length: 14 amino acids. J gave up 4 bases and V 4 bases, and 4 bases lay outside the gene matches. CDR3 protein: CASSLDRGVYGYTF. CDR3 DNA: TGTGCCAGCAGCCTGGACAGGGGGGTCTATGGCTACACCTTC.

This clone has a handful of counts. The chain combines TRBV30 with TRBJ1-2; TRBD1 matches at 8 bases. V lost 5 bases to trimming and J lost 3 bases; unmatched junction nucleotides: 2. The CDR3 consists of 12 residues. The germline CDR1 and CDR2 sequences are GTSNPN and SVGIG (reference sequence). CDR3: CAWQGAHYGYTF. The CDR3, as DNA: TGTGCCTGGCAGGGGGCACACTATGGCTACACCTTC.

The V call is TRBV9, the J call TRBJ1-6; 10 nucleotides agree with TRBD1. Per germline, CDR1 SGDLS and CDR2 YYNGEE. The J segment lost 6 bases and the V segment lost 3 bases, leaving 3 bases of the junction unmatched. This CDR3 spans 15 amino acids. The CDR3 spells CASSGGDRGNSPLHF. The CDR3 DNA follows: TGTGCCAGCAGCGGCGGGGACAGGGGTAATTCACCCCTCCACTTT.

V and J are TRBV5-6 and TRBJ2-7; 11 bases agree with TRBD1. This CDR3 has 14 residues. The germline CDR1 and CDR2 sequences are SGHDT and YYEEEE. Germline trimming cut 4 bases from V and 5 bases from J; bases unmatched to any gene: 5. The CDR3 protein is CASSPPGQGDEQYF. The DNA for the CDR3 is TGTGCCAGCAGCCCGCCGGGACAGGGGGACGAGCAGTACTTC.

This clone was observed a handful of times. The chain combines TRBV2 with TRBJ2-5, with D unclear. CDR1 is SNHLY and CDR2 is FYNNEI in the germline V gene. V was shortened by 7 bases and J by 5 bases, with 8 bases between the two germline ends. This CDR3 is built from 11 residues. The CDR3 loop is CASTIRETQYF. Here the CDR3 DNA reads TGTGCCAGCACTATCAGGGAGACCCAGTACTTC.

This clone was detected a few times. Here the CDR3 reads CSVEWDRGPWETQYF. CDR3 DNA: TGCAGCGTTGAATGGGACAGGGGTCCATGGGAGACCCAGTACTTC. The chain carries TRBV29-1 and TRBJ2-5; 10 nucleotides agree with TRBD1. CDR3 length equals 15 residues. With 2 bases clipped from V and 5 bases from J, the junction kept 8 bases outside the gene matches. The V gene's germline CDR1 is SQVTM and CDR2 ANQGSEA.

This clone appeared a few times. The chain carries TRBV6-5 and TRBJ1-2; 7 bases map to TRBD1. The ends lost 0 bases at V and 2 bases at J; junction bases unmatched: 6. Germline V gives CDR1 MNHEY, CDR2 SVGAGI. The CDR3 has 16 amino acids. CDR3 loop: CASSYSEQGPNYGYTF. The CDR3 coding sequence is TGTGCCAGCAGTTACTCAGAACAGGGGCCCAACTATGGCTACACCTTC.

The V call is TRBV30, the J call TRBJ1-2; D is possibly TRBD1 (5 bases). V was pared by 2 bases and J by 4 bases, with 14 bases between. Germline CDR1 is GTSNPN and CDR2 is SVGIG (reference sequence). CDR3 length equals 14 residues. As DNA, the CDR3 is TGTGCCTGGAGTAGGGTCAGGGCTGCCTATGGCTACACCTTC. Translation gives CAWSRVRAAYGYTF.

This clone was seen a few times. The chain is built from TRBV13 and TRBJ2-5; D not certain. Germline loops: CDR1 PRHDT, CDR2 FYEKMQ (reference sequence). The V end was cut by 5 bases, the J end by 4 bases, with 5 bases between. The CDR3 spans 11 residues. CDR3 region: CASSVRETQYF. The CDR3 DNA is TGTGCCAGCAGCGTTCGAGAGACCCAGTACTTC.

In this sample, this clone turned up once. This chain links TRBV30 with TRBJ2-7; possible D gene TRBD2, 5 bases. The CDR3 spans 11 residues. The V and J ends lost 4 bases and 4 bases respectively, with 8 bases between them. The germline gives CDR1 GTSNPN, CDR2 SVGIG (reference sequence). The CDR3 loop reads CAWTPGYEQYF. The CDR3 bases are TGTGCCTGGACCCCGGGGTACGAGCAGTACTTC.

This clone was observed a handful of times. CDR3 loop: CASSFDRRNEQYF. DNA of the CDR3: TGTGCCAGCAGCTTTGACAGAAGAAACGAGCAGTACTTC. The J gene is TRBJ2-7, the V gene TRBV11-2; D is possibly TRBD1 (5 bases). V dropped 3 bases and J dropped 5 bases, with 11 bases sitting between them. The germline gives CDR1 SGHAT, CDR2 FQNNGV. The CDR3 covers 13 residues.